This TCR beta chain emerged from a study of Tregs in tolerant kidney transplant recipients. Background on the study: Recipients received nonmyeloablative bone marrow transplants from related graft donors, with transient mixed chimerism.

The germline V and J ends were trimmed by 10 bases and 9 bases, with 13 bases remaining between them. This CDR3 comprises 11 residues. The germline V gene has CDR1 SGHTA and CDR2 FQGNSA. Comment on this clone: Its antigen is not known.

Thawed PBMCs were FACS-sorted into unstimulated CD4+CD25+CD127- regulatory T cells, CD4+CD25- non-regulatory cells, CD4 and CD8 cells. Study-level results: Biological reproducibility was not directly addressed, but technical replication error appeared minimal. Changing PCR primers prevented nucleotide comparison between some patients' samples.

Method: immunoSEQ multiplex PCR; TCRdb's copy keeps in-frame clones and lacks some. The sample records around 75,000 clones, approximately 91% being singletons. The material was CD4+ T cells from blood, obtained before the transplant. The chain joins TRBV7-2 to TRBJ2-1; the D is unclear. This TCR was recovered from a human donor who received a combined kidney and bone marrow transplant. CDR3: CATKNRGEQFF. CDR3 nucleotide sequence: TGTGCCACCAAGAACCGAGGTGAGCAGTTCTTC.